The 20 T cell receptor beta chains presented below share a single source sample, sequenced in a study of control samples from healthy donors and cancer patients (dated by TCRdb to the early 2020s). Library preparation used the immunoSEQ multiplex PCR assay. TCRdb took over this immuneACCESS table, retaining in-frame rearrangements with V and J assigned. Such tables are incomplete; in checked studies, under half of the missing clones stem from an unresolved V gene, and the remainder is unexplained. This sample lists some 79,000 clones; about 91% were detected once. The ten largest clones add up to roughly 6.9% of the sample. The sequencing input was blood. All receptors come from a man over 45 in good health.

The chain recombines TRBV5-1 with TRBJ2-7, with a weak D call TRBD1 (6 bases). CDR3 size: 13 residues. Germline V CDR1 and CDR2: SGHRS, YFSETQ. V lost 4 bases and J lost 5, with 13 bases in between. The CDR3 DNA reads TGCGCCAGCAGCGCCCAGGGGTTTGACGAGCAGTACTTC. This codes for CASSAQGFDEQYF.

The chain uses TRBV5-4 and TRBJ2-7; D is perhaps TRBD1 (6 bases). Germline assignment: CDR1 SGHNT and CDR2 YYREEE (reference sequence). The CDR3 loop spans 14 amino acids. Trimming removed 4 bases from V and 5 bases from J, with 16 bases in between. For the CDR3, the DNA is TGTGCCAGCAGCCGCGAGGGGGTACGGAACGAGCAGTACTTC. Its protein product is CASSREGVRNEQYF.

The chain has TRBV7-2 and TRBJ1-6; no firm D call. Germline values: CDR1 SGHTA, CDR2 FQGNSA. This CDR3 comprises 15 residues. V was clipped by 6 bases and J by 11 bases, with 20 bases between them. The CDR3 DNA sequence: TGTGCCAGCAGGCAGCCCAACCTGGGTAGGGCACCCCTCCACTTT. Encoded protein: CASRQPNLGRAPLHF.

This sequence joins TRBV4-3 and TRBJ1-1; D call uncertain. The V and J ends lost 4 bases and 2 bases respectively, with 8 bases between them. Germline loops: CDR1 LGHNA, CDR2 YSLEER. The CDR3 loop spans 13 amino acids. CDR3: CASSLTVNTEAFF. As DNA, the CDR3 is TGCGCCAGCAGCCTCACAGTAAACACTGAAGCTTTCTTT.

J is TRBJ2-3 and V is TRBV7-2; no clear D. Per the germline V gene, CDR1 is SGHTA and CDR2 is FQGNSA. The CDR3 loop spans 12 amino acids. Trimming removed 5 bases at V and 3 bases at J, with 6 bases between. CDR3 loop: CASSQMTDTQYF. The CDR3 DNA is TGTGCCAGCAGCCAAATGACAGATACGCAGTATTTT.

The rearrangement links TRBV29-1 to TRBJ2-2; tentative D call: TRBD1 (6 bases). Germline V gene lookup returns CDR1 SQVTM and CDR2 ANQGSEA. The V end lost 7 bases, the J end lost 5 bases, and 17 bases lay between the germline ends. The CDR3 contains 14 residues. CDR3: CSAEGRGETGELFF. The CDR3, as DNA: TGCAGCGCTGAGGGCAGGGGCGAAACCGGGGAGCTGTTTTTT.

V and J are TRBV7-2 and TRBJ2-1; the D gene could be TRBD1 or TRBD2 (6 bases each). The CDR3 sequence is 17 residues long. V lost 1 base to trimming and J lost 3 bases, with 16 bases between them. Germline assignment: CDR1 SGHTA and CDR2 FQGNSA. CDR3 protein: CASSLVHRVGGYNEQFF. As DNA, the CDR3 is TGTGCCAGCAGCTTAGTACACAGGGTCGGGGGCTACAATGAGCAGTTCTTC.

This clone was counted between two and nine times. The J gene is TRBJ2-3, the V gene TRBV5-6, with 12 positions matching TRBD2. Unmatched junction bases numbered 7, after V lost 6 bases and J lost 2 bases. The CDR3 has 16 residues. Germline values: CDR1 SGHDT, CDR2 YYEEEE. The CDR3 DNA follows: TGTGCCAGCACCGTGACTAGCGGGGGTAACACAGATACGCAGTATTTT. This translates into CASTVTSGGNTDTQYF.

This chain links TRBV19 with TRBJ1-1, with D hard to call. Germline V gives CDR1 LNHDA, CDR2 SQIVND (reference sequence). The length of the CDR3 is 14 residues. V lost 2 bases and J 0 bases, leaving 7 bases between the germline ends. The chain's CDR3 is CASSISGVNTEAFF. CDR3 DNA sequence: TGTGCCAGTAGTATATCGGGCGTGAACACTGAAGCTTTCTTT.

The rearrangement links TRBV18 to TRBJ2-1; 10 nucleotides agree with TRBD2. V was pared by 0 bases and J by 5 bases, with 1 base of the junction left unmatched. This CDR3 has 15 amino acids. The germline V gene has CDR1 KGHSH and CDR2 LQKENI. The CDR3 region has the DNA TGTGCCAGCTCACCACCCACTAGCGGGAACAATGAGCAGTTCTTC. It codes for CASSPPTSGNNEQFF.

This clone was detected once. J is TRBJ2-1 and V is TRBV6-2 or TRBV6-3; tentatively, D is TRBD2 (5 bases). Germline CDR1 reads MNHEY; CDR2 reads SVGEGT. Between the trimmed V and J ends, which lost 1 base and 2 bases, there was a span of 18 bases. CDR3 size: 18 residues. The CDR3 DNA reads as TGTGCCAGCAGTTACTACCTAAGGCTAGCACACACCTACAATGAGCAGTTCTTC. Its translation is CASSYYLRLAHTYNEQFF.

The chain uses TRBV5-6 and TRBJ1-4; TRBD1 matches at 7 bases. After removal of 3 bases from V and 2 bases from J, the junction contained 7 bases not matched to a gene. Per the germline V gene, CDR1 is SGHDT and CDR2 is YYEEEE. There are 16 residues in the CDR3. Here the CDR3 reads CASSYGQARTNEKLFF. DNA for the CDR3: TGTGCCAGCAGCTATGGACAGGCGAGGACTAATGAAAAACTGTTTTTT.

This clone was seen a single time. This sequence joins TRBV4-1 and TRBJ2-3, with TRBD2 as a possible D gene (6 bases). Germline V gives CDR1 MGHRA, CDR2 YSYEKL. Trimming took 1 base from V and 0 from J, leaving 8 bases between them. The CDR3 consists of 15 residues. CDR3 amino acids: CASSQGRGSTDTQYF. CDR3 coding DNA: TGCGCCAGCAGCCAAGGGAGGGGTAGCACAGATACGCAGTATTTT.

The rearrangement uses TRBV6-5 and TRBJ1-2, with 8 bases that match TRBD1. Per the germline V gene, CDR1 is MNHEY and CDR2 is SVGAGI. The CDR3 covers 14 residues. V was clipped by 6 bases and J by 7 bases; unmatched bases: 10. The CDR3 DNA follows: TGTGCCAGCAGAGATTCAGGGGGCGCGGCTGGCTACACCTTC. Amino acids: CASRDSGGAAGYTF.

This rearrangement joins TRBV3-1 (or the pseudogene TRBV3-2) to TRBJ1-6, with no clear D. CDR1 and CDR2 (germline): LGHDT, YNNKEL (reference sequence). CDR3 length: 12 residues. Trimming pared 8 bases from V and 11 bases from J, leaving 13 bases between. The CDR3 bases are TGTGCCAGCGCGAGCGGAGCCCCACCCCTCCACTTT. Residues: CASASGAPPLHF.

The table lists this clone with a count of one. CDR3 DNA: TGTGCCAGCAGCTTCGACACAGGGGACGCTTTCTTT. Protein: CASSFDTGDAFF. The J gene is TRBJ1-1, the V gene TRBV5-6, with 7 bases matching TRBD1. The CDR3 is 12 residues long. V lost 2 bases, J lost 11 bases, and 6 bases stayed unmatched. CDR1 SGHDT and CDR2 YYEEEE come from the germline V gene.

The chain is built from TRBV6-7 and TRBJ1-1; 10 nucleotides align to TRBD1. TRBV6-7 is labeled an ORF, and its function is uncertain. J gave up 4 bases and V 7 bases, and 33 bases lay outside the gene matches. This CDR3 region has 23 residues. This CDR3 is CASKNGAPRDRGRAVDGGTEAFF. CDR3 nucleotides: TGTGCCAGCAAAAATGGGGCCCCTCGGGACAGGGGACGCGCGGTAGATGGAGGCACTGAAGCTTTCTTT.

This clone was observed a handful of times. The rearrangement uses TRBV12-3 or TRBV12-4 and TRBJ1-3; D may be TRBD1 (5 bases). The length of the CDR3 is 13 residues. V dropped 5 bases and J dropped 2 bases, with 7 bases sitting between them. The CDR3 DNA sequence: TGTGCCAGCAGTGGGGCTACTGGAAACACCATATATTTT. Translated: CASSGATGNTIYF.

The chain has TRBV19 and TRBJ2-3, with D maybe TRBD2 (5 bases). V dropped 4 bases and J dropped 6 bases, with 23 bases sitting between them. Germline V gene sequence: CDR1 LNHDA, CDR2 SQIVND (reference sequence). CDR3 length: 17 residues. Here the CDR3 DNA reads TGTGCCAGTAGTAAGACGCTGGGCAGATACCCGGGGGATACGCAGTATTTT. Translation gives CASSKTLGRYPGDTQYF.

The chain has TRBV24-1 and TRBJ1-5, with TRBD1 as a possible D gene (5 bases). V shed 9 bases and J shed 2 bases, with 34 bases lying between them. Germline-derived CDR1 and CDR2 are KGHDR and SFDVKD. The CDR3 has 21 residues. CDR3 residues: CATSPPRGWGLGEVCNQPQHF. The CDR3 DNA is TGTGCCACCTCTCCCCCTAGGGGTTGGGGACTAGGGGAGGTATGCAATCAGCCCCAGCATTTT.